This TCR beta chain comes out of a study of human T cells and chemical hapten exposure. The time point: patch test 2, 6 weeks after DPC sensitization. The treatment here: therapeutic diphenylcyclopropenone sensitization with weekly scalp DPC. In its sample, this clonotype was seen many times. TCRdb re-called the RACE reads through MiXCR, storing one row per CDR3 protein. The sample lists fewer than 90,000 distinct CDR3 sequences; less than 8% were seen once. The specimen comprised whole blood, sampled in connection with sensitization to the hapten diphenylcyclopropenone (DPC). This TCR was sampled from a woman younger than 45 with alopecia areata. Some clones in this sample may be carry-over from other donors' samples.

This chain's CDR3 is CASSVQGRSETQYF. CDR3 nucleotides: TGCGCCAGCAGTGTTCAGGGGCGCAGTGAGACCCAGTACTTC. This rearrangement joins TRBV5-1 to TRBJ2-5; a possible D gene is TRBD1 (6 bases). Trimming removed 5 bases from V and 5 bases from J, with 16 bases in between. In germline, CDR1 is SGHRS, CDR2 YFSETQ. This CDR3 is built from 14 residues.